This T cell receptor beta chain was profiled in a study of OX40 agonist ivuxolimab in advanced cancers. Some clones are missing from TCRdb's copy, which holds only in-frame ones; the method was immunoSEQ multiplex PCR. This sample has roughly 120,000 clones, with approximately 90% found just once. Germline lookup yields CDR1 SGHTA and CDR2 FQGNSA. The CDR3 runs to 15 residues. Trimming shortened V by 4 bases and J by 5 bases, and 16 bases separated the two germline ends. The sequence derives from an adult with an advanced solid tumor such as melanoma, head and neck, liver or kidney cancer. The sequences come from CD4+ or CD8+ T cells sorted from blood, collected in a trial of the OX40 agonist ivuxolimab. V is TRBV7-2 and J is TRBJ2-3; D unresolved. CDR3 in amino acids: CASSSTWGGGDTQYF. In DNA, the CDR3 is TGTGCCAGCAGCTCGACTTGGGGTGGTGGAGATACGCAGTATTTT. The variable domain in full, completed from reference TRBV7-2 and TRBJ2-3, reads GAGVSQSPSNKVTEKGKDVELRCDPISGHTALYWYRQSLGQGLEFLIYFQGNSAPDKSGLPSDRFSAERTGGSVSTLTIQRTQQEDSAVYLCASSSTWGGGDTQYFGPGTRLTVL.